The 17 T cell receptor beta chains below come from one sample, sequenced in a study of PD-1 blockade in classical Hodgkin lymphoma (dated by TCRdb to about 2020). The library came from the immunoSEQ multiplex PCR assay. Held by TCRdb, this immuneACCESS table contains in-frame sequences only and omits some clones. Under half of the omission traces to an unresolved V gene where checked; the cause of the rest is unknown. This sample is represented by some 40,000 clones; approximately 69% of them were singletons. In total, the top ten clones hold roughly 14% of the sample. In light of the paper, this sample's time point label describes: cycle 2 day 1 (C2D1) of nivolumab. Every trial patient had relapsed following autologous stem cell transplantation, and prior brentuximab vedotin exposure was what differed among cohorts A, B and C. Sequencing used peripheral blood mononuclear cells (PBMCs), obtained before the second cycle of nivolumab. The receptors originated from a human donor with classical Hodgkin lymphoma.

The V call is TRBV9, the J call TRBJ1-2, with 9 bases identical to TRBD1. Trimming cost V 4 bases and J 3 bases; bases outside gene matches: 7. This CDR3 has 15 amino acids. Germline assignment: CDR1 SGDLS and CDR2 YYNGEE. This CDR3 is CASSTGQGDDYGYTF. CDR3 DNA sequence: TGTGCCAGCAGCACGGGACAGGGAGACGACTATGGCTACACCTTC.

DNA of the CDR3: TGTGCCAGTAGCCCCGACCATGCAGAGACCCAGTACTTC. This sequence encodes CASSPDHAETQYF. The V call is TRBV19, the J call TRBJ2-5; D not certain. This CDR3 region has 13 residues. The V gene lost 6 bases and the J gene lost 4 bases, with 12 bases spanning the gap. Germline V gives CDR1 LNHDA, CDR2 SQIVND (reference sequence).

The chain combines TRBV19 with TRBJ2-5; maybe TRBD1 (6 bases). CDR1 is LNHDA and CDR2 is SQIVND in the germline V gene (reference sequence). The CDR3 is made up of 14 amino acids. V was cut by 1 base and J by 1 base, with 7 bases left in between. The CDR3 loop reads CASSIGRGQETQYF. The DNA for the CDR3 is TGTGCCAGTAGTATAGGCAGGGGCCAAGAGACCCAGTACTTC.

This chain uses TRBV7-2 with TRBJ1-3; no clear D. Trimming took 1 base from V and 0 from J, leaving 4 bases between them. This CDR3 contains 14 residues. Germline CDR1 SGHTA, CDR2 FQGNSA. CDR3 sequence: CASSLVGSGNTIYF. The CDR3 DNA reads as TGTGCCAGCAGCTTAGTCGGCTCTGGAAACACCATATATTTT.

The V and J genes are TRBV5-1 and TRBJ1-5; the D is unclear. The length of the CDR3 is 13 residues. V lost 0 bases to trimming and J lost 9 bases, with 10 bases between them. Germline assignment: CDR1 SGHRS and CDR2 YFSETQ. CDR3 amino acids: CASSLGATGPQHF. The CDR3 nucleotides read TGCGCCAGCAGCTTGGGGGCTACCGGGCCCCAGCATTTT.

The chain has TRBV18 and TRBJ2-1; D might be TRBD2 (6 bases). CDR1 and CDR2 (germline): KGHSH, LQKENI. The ends were cut back, 6 bases at V and 4 bases at J, with 19 bases in the middle. The length of the CDR3 is 16 residues. The chain's CDR3 is CASSSYGAGLYNEQFF. As DNA, the CDR3 is TGTGCCAGCTCCTCATACGGCGCGGGGCTATACAATGAGCAGTTCTTC.

This clone was seen only a few times. J is TRBJ2-1 and V is TRBV28; 7 nucleotides line up with TRBD1. Germline V lookup: CDR1 MDHEN, CDR2 SYDVKM. Germline trimming cut 5 bases from V and 2 bases from J; bases unmatched to any gene: 9. The CDR3 length is 16 residues. Written as DNA, the CDR3 is TGTGCCAGCAGTCCCGGGACAGCTACTACCTACAATGAGCAGTTCTTC. This codes for CASSPGTATTYNEQFF.

This clone qualifies as medium-sized. This chain links TRBV7-9 with TRBJ2-7; weak D call: TRBD2 (6 bases). Per germline, CDR1 SEHNR and CDR2 FQNEAQ (reference sequence). V lost 6 bases, J lost 4 bases, and 19 bases lay in between. The CDR3 loop spans 15 amino acids. The CDR3 is CASSFTGAGGYEQYF. CDR3 nucleotides: TGTGCCAGCAGTTTTACAGGAGCGGGCGGATACGAGCAGTACTTC.

The rearrangement links TRBV30 to TRBJ1-3; no firm D call. The CDR3 sequence is 13 residues long. Germline CDR1 GTSNPN, CDR2 SVGIG (reference sequence). V lost 7 bases and J 7 bases, leaving 17 bases between the germline ends. The CDR3 sequence is CAYDILEGNTIYF. In nucleotides, the CDR3 is TGTGCCTACGACATCCTTGAAGGGAACACCATATATTTT.

The genes are TRBV6-5 and TRBJ1-2, with no clear D. Looked up from germline, CDR1 is MNHEY and CDR2 is SVGAGI. The CDR3 consists of 13 residues. The V end lost 2 bases, the J end lost 1 base, and 5 bases lay between the germline ends. The CDR3 bases are TGTGCCAGCAGTTACGATCATAACTATGGCTACACCTTC. Translation: CASSYDHNYGYTF.

The chain is built from TRBV7-5 and TRBJ2-6; the DNA was not used to check the table's D call, TRBD1. TRBV7-5 is listed as a pseudogene. This CDR3 has 17 residues. The CDR3 loop is CARIQQSRQSRANVLTF. In DNA, the CDR3 is TGTGCCAGAATCCAGCAAAGTAGACAAAGTCGGGCCAACGTCCTGACTTTC.

The rearrangement uses TRBV6-6 and TRBJ2-5, with D tentatively TRBD1 (6 bases). The CDR3 runs 13 residues. Per the germline V gene, CDR1 is MNHNY and CDR2 is SVGAGI (reference sequence). V was clipped by 6 bases and J by 8 bases, with 16 bases between them. In nucleotides, the CDR3 is TGTGCCAGCAGCCCTGGGACACCCGTCACCCAGTACTTC. Residues: CASSPGTPVTQYF.

This clone was seen a few times. This chain uses TRBV12-5 with TRBJ2-1, with TRBD2 identical over 14 bases. The CDR3 runs 21 residues. V shed 0 bases, J shed 2 bases, and the junction held 12 bases outside the gene matches. Germline V CDR1 and CDR2: LGHNT, FRNRAP. The CDR3 is CASGLVLSRTSGRTPYNEQFF. The CDR3 DNA sequence: TGTGCTAGTGGTTTGGTACTTTCCCGGACTAGCGGGAGGACTCCCTACAATGAGCAGTTCTTC.

The chain links TRBV27 to TRBJ2-3; 8 nucleotides line up with TRBD1. The germline V gene has CDR1 MNHEY and CDR2 SMNVEV (reference sequence). The J segment lost 2 bases and the V segment lost 1 base, leaving 5 bases of the junction unmatched. The CDR3 has 16 residues. DNA for the CDR3: TGTGCCAGCAGTTTATTTCCAGGGGGCACCACAGATACGCAGTATTTT. Translating gives CASSLFPGGTTDTQYF.

This chain connects TRBV7-2 to TRBJ2-2; 8 nucleotides agree with TRBD2. The length of the CDR3 is 15 residues. CDR1 and CDR2 (germline): SGHTA, FQGNSA. V lost 5 bases and J lost 5; bases outside the gene matches: 7. CDR3 nucleotides: TGTGCCAGCAGCCTCGATAGCGGGATGACCGGGGAGCTGTTTTTT. Its translation: CASSLDSGMTGELFF. Using reference TRBV7-2 and TRBJ2-2 for the parts outside the CDR3, the full variable domain is GAGVSQSPSNKVTEKGKDVELRCDPISGHTALYWYRQSLGQGLEFLIYFQGNSAPDKSGLPSDRFSAERTGGSVSTLTIQRTQQEDSAVYLCASSLDSGMTGELFFGEGSRLTVL.

In its sample, this clone was seen once. CDR3 DNA: TGTGCCAGCAGCCAAGATACTACATACCAAGAGACCCAGTACTTC. Translation gives CASSQDTTYQETQYF. The rearrangement uses TRBV4-2 and TRBJ2-5; no clear D. The V gene lost 0 bases and the J gene lost 0 bases, with 8 bases spanning the gap. CDR3 length: 15 residues. Germline lookup yields CDR1 LGHNA and CDR2 YNFKEQ.

As to this clone: The sample contains more than one DNA sequence encoding this CDR3. The rearrangement joins TRBV5-5 to TRBJ2-2, with TRBD2 identical over 9 bases. This CDR3 spans 15 amino acids. V shed 2 bases and J 3 bases; nucleotides not matched to a gene: 2. The germline CDR1 and CDR2 sequences are SGHKS and YYEKEE (reference sequence). In DNA form, the CDR3 reads TGTGCCAGCAGCTTAGCGGGAGGTGACACCGGGGAGCTGTTTTTT. Residues: CASSLAGGDTGELFF.